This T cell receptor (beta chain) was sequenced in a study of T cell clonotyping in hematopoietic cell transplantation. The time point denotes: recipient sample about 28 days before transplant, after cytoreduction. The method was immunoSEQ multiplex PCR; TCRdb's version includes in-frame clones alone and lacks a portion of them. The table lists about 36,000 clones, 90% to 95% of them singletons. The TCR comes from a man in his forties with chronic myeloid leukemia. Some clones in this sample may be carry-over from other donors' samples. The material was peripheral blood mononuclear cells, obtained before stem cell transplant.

DNA of the CDR3: TGTGCCAGCAGTCCGCCGGACTTGGAAAATGGCTACACCTTC. This encodes CASSPPDLENGYTF. This chain uses TRBV28 with TRBJ1-2; no firm D call. CDR1 is MDHEN and CDR2 is SYDVKM in the germline V gene. Trimming took 5 bases from V and 6 from J, leaving 16 bases between them. The CDR3 length is 14 residues.